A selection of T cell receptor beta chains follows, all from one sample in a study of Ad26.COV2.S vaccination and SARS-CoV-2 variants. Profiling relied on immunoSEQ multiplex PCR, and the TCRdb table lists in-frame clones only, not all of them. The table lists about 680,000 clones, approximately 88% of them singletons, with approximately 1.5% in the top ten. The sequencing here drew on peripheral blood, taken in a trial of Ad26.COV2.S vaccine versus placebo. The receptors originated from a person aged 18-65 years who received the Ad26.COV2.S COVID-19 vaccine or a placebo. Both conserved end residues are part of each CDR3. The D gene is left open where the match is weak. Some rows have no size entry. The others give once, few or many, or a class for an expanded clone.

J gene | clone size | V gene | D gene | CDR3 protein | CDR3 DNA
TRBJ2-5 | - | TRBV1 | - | CTSSRRPREGPLKETQYF | TGCACCAGCAGCCGTCGCCCGCGAGAGGGACCATTAAAAGAGACCCAGTACTTC
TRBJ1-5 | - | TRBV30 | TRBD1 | CAWSTGAYNQPQHF | TGTGCCTGGTCGACAGGGGCCTATAATCAGCCCCAGCATTTT
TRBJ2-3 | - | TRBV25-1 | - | CASSAATDTQYF | TGTGCCAGCAGTGCCGCCACAGATACGCAGTATTTT
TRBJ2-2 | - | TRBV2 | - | CASRPINTGELFF | TGTGCCAGCAGGCCGATAAACACCGGGGAGCTGTTTTTT
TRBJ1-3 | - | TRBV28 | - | CASSFSFSGNTIYF | TGTGCCAGCAGTTTCTCCTTCTCTGGAAACACCATATATTTT
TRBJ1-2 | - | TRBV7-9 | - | CASSMPGANYGYTF | TGTGCCAGCAGCATGCCGGGAGCCAACTATGGCTACACCTTC
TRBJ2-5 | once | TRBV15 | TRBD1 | CATSSRTGLYAETQYF | TGTGCCACCAGCTCCCGGACAGGGTTGTACGCAGAGACCCAGTACTTC
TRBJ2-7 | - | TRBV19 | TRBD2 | CASSLLAGSSYEQYF | TGTGCCAGTAGTCTACTAGCGGGGAGCTCCTACGAGCAGTACTTC
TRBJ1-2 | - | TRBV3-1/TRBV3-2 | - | CASSQAPFGSGYGYTF | TGTGCCAGCAGCCAAGCCCCCTTTGGGTCGGGATATGGCTACACCTTC
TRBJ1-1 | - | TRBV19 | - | CASSIEGQNTEAFF | TGTGCCAGTAGTATAGAAGGACAAAACACTGAAGCTTTCTTT
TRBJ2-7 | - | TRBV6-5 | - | CASSYSGVRNEQYF | TGTGCCAGCAGTTACTCTGGGGTAAGGAACGAGCAGTACTTC
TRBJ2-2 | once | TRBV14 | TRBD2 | CASSQSGRNTGELFF | TGTGCCAGCAGCCAAAGCGGGAGGAACACCGGGGAGCTGTTTTTT
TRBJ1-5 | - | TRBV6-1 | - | CASSAAYRVGSFNQPQHF | TGTGCCAGCAGTGCAGCCTACAGGGTCGGGTCCTTCAATCAGCCCCAGCATTTT
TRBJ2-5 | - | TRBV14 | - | CASSQVRPYQETQYF | TGTGCCAGCAGCCAAGTCCGACCGTACCAAGAGACCCAGTACTTC
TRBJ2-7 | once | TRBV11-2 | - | CASSSQENIPYEQYF | TGTGCCAGCAGCTCACAGGAGAACATCCCCTACGAGCAGTACTTC
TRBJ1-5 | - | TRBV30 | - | CAWQGRGNQPQHF | TGTGCCTGGCAGGGGAGGGGCAATCAGCCCCAGCATTTT
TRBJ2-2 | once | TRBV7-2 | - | CASSLYTVRELFF | TGTGCCAGCAGCTTATATACGGTCCGGGAGCTGTTTTTT
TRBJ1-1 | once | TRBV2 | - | CASSAEMNTEAFF | TGTGCCAGCAGTGCGGAAATGAACACTGAAGCTTTCTTT
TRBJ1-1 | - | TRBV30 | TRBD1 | CAWSLGQLNTEAFF | TGTGCCTGGAGTCTGGGACAGTTGAACACTGAAGCTTTCTTT
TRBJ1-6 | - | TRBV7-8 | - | CASSLAGDNSPLHF | TGTGCCAGCAGCTTGGCAGGGGATAATTCACCCCTCCACTTT